The next 29 T cell receptor beta chains were all read from a single sample in a study of molecular identifiers for immune sequencing clone quantification. One entry per CDR3 protein, called by TCRdb with MiXCR from the PCR reads. The sample has about 640,000 distinct CDR3 sequences, just under 20% seen once. Material: naive CD8+ T cells from blood, with Jurkat cell RNA spiked in. Subset described: FACS-sorted CD8+CD4-CCR7+CD45RA+ naive T cells. Receptors originate from a human donor in good health. Some libraries in this study had Jurkat cell RNA spiked in.

CDR3 in amino acids: CASSLPSGRANTDTQYF. DNA of the CDR3: TGTGCCAGCAGCTTACCTAGCGGGAGGGCCAACACAGATACGCAGTATTTT. The chain carries TRBV7-2 and TRBJ2-3; 12 bases line up with TRBD2. CDR1 and CDR2 (germline): SGHTA, FQGNSA. The J segment lost 2 bases and the V segment lost 2 bases, leaving 5 bases of the junction unmatched. This CDR3 is built from 17 residues.

This clonotype was counted many times. V usage is TRBV20-1 and J usage is TRBJ2-1; 8 nucleotides agree with TRBD1. Germline CDR1 and CDR2: DFQATT and SNEGSKA (reference sequence). The V segment lost 6 bases and the J segment 9 bases; nucleotides outside the gene matches: 16. CDR3 length: 15 amino acids. The CDR3 loop is CSADGMDRADAEQFF. CDR3 in DNA: TGCAGTGCCGATGGGATGGACAGGGCCGACGCTGAGCAGTTCTTC.

Of note for this clonotype: A much larger clone differs from this one at a single base, so this may be a read error. The chain has TRBV5-1 and TRBJ2-1; 8 bases fit TRBD1. The germline gives CDR1 SGHRS, CDR2 YFSETQ. This CDR3 region has 13 residues. V trimming: 4 bases; J trimming: 6 bases; junction bases outside the gene matches: 3. CDR3 region: CASSTRGPNEQFF. CDR3 DNA sequence: TGCGCCAGCAGCACCAGGGGGCCCAATGAGCAGTTCTTC.

V gene TRBV4-1 combines with J gene TRBJ1-6, with D perhaps matching TRBD1 (5 bases). CDR1 and CDR2 (germline): MGHRA, YSYEKL. With 1 base removed from V and 7 bases from J, the gap between germline ends came to 14 bases. This CDR3 contains 16 residues. The CDR3 reads CASSQVSSGSNSPLHF. CDR3 coding DNA: TGCGCCAGCAGCCAAGTATCTTCAGGGAGCAATTCACCCCTCCACTTT.

With regard to this clonotype: Possible read error: a much larger clone is one base away. This rearrangement joins TRBV20-1 to TRBJ1-1, with 10 bases fitting TRBD1. Per the germline V gene, CDR1 is DFQATT and CDR2 is SNEGSKA (reference sequence). The CDR3 is made up of 14 amino acids. For the CDR3, the DNA is TGCAGTGCTCCCTTGGACAGGGGGACCACTGAAACTTTCTTT. Its protein product is CSAPLDRGTTETFF.

Remarks on this clonotype: Possible read error: a much larger clone is one base away. V usage is TRBV6-2 or TRBV6-3 and J usage is TRBJ1-2; D is ambiguous. There are 14 residues in the CDR3. CDR1 and CDR2 (germline): MNHEY, SVGEGT. The CDR3 sequence: CAGSYGNPRYGYTF. For the CDR3, the DNA is TGTGCCGGCAGTTACGGAAACCCCCGCTATGGCTACACCTTC.

This clonotype was detected only a few times. J is TRBJ1-5 and V is TRBV19; 9 bases align to TRBD1. The trim removed 6 bases at V and 3 bases at J, leaving 9 bases unmatched. The CDR3 is 16 amino acids. The V gene's germline CDR1 is LNHDA and CDR2 SQIVND (reference sequence). As DNA, the CDR3 is TGTGCCAGTAGCCACCCGGACAGGGGCTACAATCAGCCCCAGCATTTT. Translation gives CASSHPDRGYNQPQHF.

On this clonotype: A read error may be the cause here, since a much bigger clone is one base away. This chain uses TRBV28 with TRBJ2-7, with a tentative D call TRBD1 (5 bases). Germline V gives CDR1 MDHEN, CDR2 SYDVKM. This CDR3 has 14 amino acids. CDR3 sequence (DNA): TGTGCCAGCAGTTTTTCAGGGTTATCCTACGGGCAGTACTTC. The encoded protein is CASSFSGLSYGQYF.

On this clonotype: This could be a read error, since a much larger clone is one nucleotide away. The rearrangement links TRBV7-9 to TRBJ1-1, with D maybe TRBD1 (6 bases). The germline CDR1 and CDR2 sequences are SEHNR and FQNEAQ (reference sequence). This CDR3 region has 13 residues. V lost 8 bases and J lost 5, with 15 bases in between. For the CDR3, the DNA is TGTGCCAGCGGCCAAACAGGGATGACTGAAGCTTTCTTT. It specifies CASGQTGMTEAFF.

The chain recombines TRBV12-3 or TRBV12-4 with TRBJ2-7, with D tentatively TRBD1 (5 bases). The V and J ends lost 5 bases and 6 bases respectively, with 17 bases between them. The CDR3 sequence is 14 residues long. In DNA, the CDR3 is TGTGCCAGCAGTACCTCCCAGCAGGGTGGCGAGCAGTACTTC. As protein: CASSTSQQGGEQYF.

The chain has TRBV7-9 and TRBJ2-1, with D possibly called TRBD1 or TRBD2 (5 bases each). V dropped 7 bases and J dropped 14 bases, with 18 bases sitting between them. CDR3 length: 12 amino acids. Germline V CDR1 and CDR2: SEHNR, FQNEAQ (reference sequence). The CDR3 protein is CASTTGPLGEFF. The CDR3 nucleotides are TGTGCCAGCACCACCGGGCCATTGGGGGAGTTCTTC.

This clonotype occurred a few times. The chain uses TRBV10-2 and TRBJ1-2; 10 positions agree with TRBD1. After removal of 6 bases from V and 5 bases from J, the junction contained 6 bases not matched to a gene. Germline V gene sequence: CDR1 WSHSY, CDR2 SAAADI. This CDR3 has 14 amino acids. In nucleotides, the CDR3 is TGCGCCAGCAGCGGAGGACAGGGGGTGTATGGCTACACCTTC. Amino acid sequence: CASSGGQGVYGYTF.

This clonotype was detected many times. This rearrangement joins TRBV7-2 to TRBJ2-5; 7 nucleotides line up with TRBD2. Trimming took 6 bases from V and 7 from J; bases not matched to a gene: 17. This CDR3 is 16 amino acids long. Germline V gene lookup returns CDR1 SGHTA and CDR2 FQGNSA. The CDR3 region is CASSPPSGPEMWTQYF. The CDR3 region has the DNA TGTGCCAGCAGTCCCCCTAGCGGACCCGAAATGTGGACCCAGTACTTC.

Remarks on this clonotype: This could be a read error, since a much larger clone is one nucleotide away. Since no conserved phenylalanine or tryptophan closes the CDR3, a read error is the likely cause. J is TRBJ2-1 and V is TRBV9; D is ambiguous. CDR3 size: 14 residues. Per the germline V gene, CDR1 is SGDLS and CDR2 is YYNGEE. V lost 0 bases to trimming and J lost 3 bases, with 7 bases between them. As DNA, the CDR3 is TGTGCCAGCAGCGTAGAGGGCAACTACAATGAGCAGTTCGTC. Translated, it gives CASSVEGNYNEQFV.

This clonotype appeared many times. The chain links TRBV19 to TRBJ1-5; 10 nucleotides line up with TRBD1. Germline assignment: CDR1 LNHDA and CDR2 SQIVND (reference sequence). The CDR3 has 15 residues. Trimming removed 4 bases from V and 7 bases from J; junction bases left unmatched: 7. For the CDR3, the DNA is TGTGCCAGTAGTACCCGACAGGGGGCTAGGCAGCCCCAGCATTTT. Encoded protein: CASSTRQGARQPQHF.

As concerns this clonotype: One end of the junction varies from germline; a read error may be responsible. The gene calls are TRBV2 and TRBJ1-1; possibly TRBD1 for D (5 bases). The CDR3 has 11 amino acids. The germline V gene encodes CDR1 SNHLY and CDR2 FYNNEI. The CDR3 here is CATGGGTEASF. The CDR3 DNA reads as TGTGCCACAGGTGGGGGGACTGAAGCTTCCTTT.

This clonotype was seen repeatedly, ten times or more. The chain employs TRBV19 and TRBJ1-4; a weak D match, TRBD1 (6 bases). Germline-derived CDR1 and CDR2 are LNHDA and SQIVND (reference sequence). The CDR3 loop spans 14 amino acids. Trimming removed 5 bases at V and 7 bases at J, with 14 bases between. As DNA, the CDR3 is TGTGCCAGTAGTCCCGGGACACCCAGTGAAAAACTGTTTTTT. Its translation: CASSPGTPSEKLFF.

This clonotype was observed a handful of times. This chain links TRBV24-1 with TRBJ2-2; D might be TRBD2 (5 bases). Between the trimmed V and J ends, which lost 9 bases and 4 bases, there was a span of 14 bases. Germline V gene lookup returns CDR1 KGHDR and CDR2 SFDVKD. The CDR3 length is 14 residues. Written as DNA, the CDR3 is TGTGCCACCGGAGGCCTTATGGGCACCGGGGAGCTGTTTTTT. It encodes CATGGLMGTGELFF.

The chain has TRBV27 and TRBJ2-7, with 7 bases that match TRBD2. The ends lost 6 bases at V and 0 bases at J; junction bases unmatched: 14. CDR1 and CDR2 from the germline V gene are MNHEY and SMNVEV (reference sequence). CDR3 length: 17 amino acids. The CDR3 reads CASSRLLPAGFSYEQYF. The CDR3 DNA reads as TGTGCCAGCAGCCGCCTACTTCCAGCGGGGTTCTCCTACGAGCAGTACTTC.

This clonotype was seen repeatedly, ten times or more. This sequence joins TRBV29-1 and TRBJ2-3; TRBD2 agrees at 8 bases. The CDR3 loop spans 15 amino acids. The germline gives CDR1 SQVTM, CDR2 ANQGSEA. J lost 6 bases, V lost 3 bases, and 11 bases had no gene match. DNA for the CDR3: TGCAGCGTTGATTCCGGGACTAGGAAATGGGATACGCAGTATTTT. Translating it yields CSVDSGTRKWDTQYF.

There are many counts of this clonotype. The rearrangement joins TRBV29-1 to TRBJ2-5; D might be TRBD1 (5 bases). The germline gives CDR1 SQVTM, CDR2 ANQGSEA. Trimming removed 2 bases from V and 1 base from J, with 17 bases in between. The CDR3 has 16 residues. DNA for the CDR3: TGCAGCGTTGAAAAATGGCAGGGCGGATTCCAAGAGACCCAGTACTTC. It codes for CSVEKWQGGFQETQYF.

This clonotype was seen repeatedly, ten times or more. The V gene is TRBV21-1, the J gene TRBJ2-3; TRBD2, the table's D call, lacks a check against the DNA. TRBV21-1 constitutes a pseudogene. The CDR3 has 17 amino acids. CDR3 coding DNA: TGTGCCAGCACCAAAGGGACTAGCGGGAGGATGTCCGTCACGCAGTATTTT. This gives the protein CASTKGTSGRMSVTQYF.

In its sample, this clonotype was seen many times. The V call is TRBV6-5, the J call TRBJ2-3; a weak D match, TRBD2 (6 bases). There are 17 residues in the CDR3. The germline V gene encodes CDR1 MNHEY and CDR2 SVGAGI. Trimming took 2 bases from V and 4 from J, leaving 19 bases between them. CDR3 residues: CASSYTQRLGYADTQYF. The CDR3 region has the DNA TGTGCCAGCAGTTACACCCAAAGACTAGGATACGCAGATACGCAGTATTTT.

In this sample, this clonotype turned up a few times. The chain carries TRBV6-5 and TRBJ1-1; D gene ambiguous. V was clipped by 2 bases and J by 1 base, with 8 bases between them. CDR1 and CDR2 from the germline V gene are MNHEY and SVGAGI. The CDR3 length is 14 residues. CDR3: CASSYVRQNTEAFF. CDR3 nucleotides: TGTGCCAGCAGTTACGTCAGGCAGAACACTGAAGCTTTCTTT.

This clonotype has at least ten counts. V usage is TRBV7-9 and J usage is TRBJ1-1; 9 bases fit TRBD1. The CDR3 contains 15 residues. V dropped 0 bases and J dropped 3; count of bases not matched to a gene: 2. Looked up from germline, CDR1 is SEHNR and CDR2 is FQNEAQ (reference sequence). The CDR3 DNA reads TGTGCCAGCAGCTTAGCACAGGGGGCGGACACTGAAGCTTTCTTT. Translation gives CASSLAQGADTEAFF.

This clonotype was recorded at least ten times. The chain links TRBV4-3 to TRBJ2-7; 12 bases fit TRBD1. V was pared by 0 bases and J by 6 bases, with 6 bases of the junction left unmatched. CDR1 and CDR2 (germline): LGHNA, YSLEER. This CDR3 has 16 amino acids. The CDR3 coding sequence is TGCGCCAGCAGCCAAGATCCGGGACAGGGGGCCGGCGAGCAGTACTTC. Residues: CASSQDPGQGAGEQYF.

As to this clonotype: Since no conserved phenylalanine or tryptophan closes the CDR3, a read error is the likely cause. This chain joins TRBV27 and TRBJ2-3; possible D gene TRBD2, 5 bases. The CDR3 covers 14 residues. Germline assignment: CDR1 MNHEY and CDR2 SMNVEV (reference sequence). Trimming took 3 bases from V and 1 from J, leaving 8 bases between them. Here the CDR3 reads CASSFYSGTDTQYL. CDR3 nucleotides: TGTGCCAGCAGTTTTTATAGCGGCACAGATACGCAGTATCTT.

This clonotype has only a few counts. The genes are TRBV30 and TRBJ1-6, with 9 bases fitting TRBD1. CDR3 length: 13 amino acids. From germline, CDR1 is GTSNPN and CDR2 SVGIG (reference sequence). V lost 7 bases and J lost 9; bases outside the gene matches: 7. CDR3 in DNA: TGTGCCTTACAGGGACAGGGAGGTTCACCCCTCCACTTT. Amino acids: CALQGQGGSPLHF.

This clonotype was observed many times. The chain links TRBV27 to TRBJ1-1; D possibly corresponds to TRBD1 (6 bases). Trimming took off 8 bases at V and 1 base at J, with 14 bases between the two ends. Germline V gene lookup returns CDR1 MNHEY and CDR2 SMNVEV (reference sequence). The length of the CDR3 is 14 residues. The CDR3 DNA follows: TGTGCCAGCGGAAACGACAGGCCGAACACTGAAGCTTTCTTT. It translates to CASGNDRPNTEAFF.